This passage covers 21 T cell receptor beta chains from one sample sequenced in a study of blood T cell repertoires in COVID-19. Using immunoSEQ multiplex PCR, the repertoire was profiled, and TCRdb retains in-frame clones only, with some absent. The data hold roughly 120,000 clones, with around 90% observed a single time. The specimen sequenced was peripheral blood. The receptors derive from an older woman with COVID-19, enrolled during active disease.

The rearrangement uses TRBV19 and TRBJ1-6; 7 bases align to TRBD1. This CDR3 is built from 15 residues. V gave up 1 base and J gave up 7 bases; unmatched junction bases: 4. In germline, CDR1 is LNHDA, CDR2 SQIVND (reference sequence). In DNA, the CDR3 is TGTGCCAGTAGTATAGGGACAGGAGACAATTCACCCCTCCACTTT. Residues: CASSIGTGDNSPLHF.

DNA for the CDR3: TGTGCCAGCAGCCGAGGTATCACCGGGGAGCTGTTTTTT. Amino acids: CASSRGITGELFF. This chain links TRBV12-3 or TRBV12-4 with TRBJ2-2; D is uncertain. The CDR3 loop spans 13 amino acids. The V end lost 6 bases, the J end lost 4 bases, and 9 bases lay between the germline ends.

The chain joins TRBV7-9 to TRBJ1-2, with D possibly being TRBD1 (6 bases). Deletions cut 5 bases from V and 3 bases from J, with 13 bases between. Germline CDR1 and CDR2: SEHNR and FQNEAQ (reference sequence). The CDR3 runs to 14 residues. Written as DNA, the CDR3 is TGTGCCAGCAGCACACGACAGGATCACTATGGCTACACCTTC. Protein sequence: CASSTRQDHYGYTF.

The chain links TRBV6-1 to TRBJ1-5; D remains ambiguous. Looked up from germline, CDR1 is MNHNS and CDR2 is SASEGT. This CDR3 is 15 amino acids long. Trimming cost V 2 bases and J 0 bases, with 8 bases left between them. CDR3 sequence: CASSEIRNSNQPQHF. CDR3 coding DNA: TGTGCCAGCAGTGAAATCCGTAATAGCAATCAGCCCCAGCATTTT.

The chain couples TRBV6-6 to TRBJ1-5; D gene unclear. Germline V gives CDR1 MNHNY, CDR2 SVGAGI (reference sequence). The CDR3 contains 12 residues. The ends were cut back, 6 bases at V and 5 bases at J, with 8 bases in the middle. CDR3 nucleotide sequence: TGTGCCAGCAGCCGGCAGGATCAGCCCCAGCATTTT. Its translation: CASSRQDQPQHF.

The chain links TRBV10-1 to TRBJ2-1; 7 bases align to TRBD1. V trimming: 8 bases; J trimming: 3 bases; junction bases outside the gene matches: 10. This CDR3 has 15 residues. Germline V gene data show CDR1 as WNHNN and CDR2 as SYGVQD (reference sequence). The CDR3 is CASGMWGQNYNEQFF. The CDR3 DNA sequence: TGCGCCAGCGGAATGTGGGGACAGAACTACAATGAGCAGTTCTTC.

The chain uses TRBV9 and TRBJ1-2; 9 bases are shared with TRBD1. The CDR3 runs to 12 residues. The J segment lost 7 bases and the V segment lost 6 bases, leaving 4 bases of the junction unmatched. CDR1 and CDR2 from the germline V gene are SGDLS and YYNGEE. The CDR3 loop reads CASMQTGGGYTF. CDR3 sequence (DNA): TGTGCCAGCATGCAGACAGGGGGTGGCTACACCTTC.

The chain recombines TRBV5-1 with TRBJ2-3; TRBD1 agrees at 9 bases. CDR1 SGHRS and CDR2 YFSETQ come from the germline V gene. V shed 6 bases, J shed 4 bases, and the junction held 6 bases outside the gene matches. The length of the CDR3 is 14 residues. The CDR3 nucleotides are TGCGCCAGCACCATGACAGGGGGATCAGATACGCAGTATTTT. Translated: CASTMTGGSDTQYF.

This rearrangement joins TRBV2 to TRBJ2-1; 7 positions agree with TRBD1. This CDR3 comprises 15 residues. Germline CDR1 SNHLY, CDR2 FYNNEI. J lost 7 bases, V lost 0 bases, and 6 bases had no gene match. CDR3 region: CASSEALTGDNEQFF. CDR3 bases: TGTGCCAGCAGTGAAGCGCTTACAGGGGATAATGAGCAGTTCTTC.

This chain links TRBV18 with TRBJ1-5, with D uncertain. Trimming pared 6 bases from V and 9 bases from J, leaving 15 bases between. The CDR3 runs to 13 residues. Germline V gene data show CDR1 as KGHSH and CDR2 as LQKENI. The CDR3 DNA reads TGTGCCAGCTCCCCATCCCAAGAGGCGCCCCAGCATTTT. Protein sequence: CASSPSQEAPQHF. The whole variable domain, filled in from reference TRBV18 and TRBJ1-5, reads NAGVMQNPRHLVRRRGQEARLRCSPMKGHSHVYWYRQLPEEGLKFMVYLQKENIIDESGMPKERFSAEFPKEGPSILRIQQVVRGDSAAYFCASSPSQEAPQHFGDGTRLSIL.

The CDR3 DNA reads TGTGCCAGCAGGGGGGACAGGGGCCCAGAGACCCAGTACTTC. Translating gives CASRGDRGPETQYF. The chain carries TRBV6-5 and TRBJ2-5; 10 bases map to TRBD1. V trimming: 6 bases; J trimming: 4 bases; junction bases outside the gene matches: 5. CDR1 MNHEY and CDR2 SVGAGI come from the germline V gene. The CDR3 length is 14 residues.

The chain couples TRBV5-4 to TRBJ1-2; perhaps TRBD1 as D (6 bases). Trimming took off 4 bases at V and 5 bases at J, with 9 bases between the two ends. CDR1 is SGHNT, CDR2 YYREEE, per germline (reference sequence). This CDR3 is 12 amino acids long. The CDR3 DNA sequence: TGTGCCAGCAGCCAACAGGGTTATGGCTACACCTTC. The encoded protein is CASSQQGYGYTF.

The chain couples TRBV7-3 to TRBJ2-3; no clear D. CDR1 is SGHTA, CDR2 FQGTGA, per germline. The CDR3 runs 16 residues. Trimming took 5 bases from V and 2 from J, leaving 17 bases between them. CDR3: CASSPSFALATDTQYF. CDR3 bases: TGTGCCAGCAGCCCCAGTTTTGCCCTCGCCACAGATACGCAGTATTTT.

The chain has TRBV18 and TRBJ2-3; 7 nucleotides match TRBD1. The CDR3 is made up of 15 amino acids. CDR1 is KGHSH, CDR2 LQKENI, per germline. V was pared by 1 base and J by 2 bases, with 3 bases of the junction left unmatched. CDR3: CASSPRQGTTDTQYF. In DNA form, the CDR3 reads TGTGCCAGCTCACCACGACAGGGTACCACAGATACGCAGTATTTT.

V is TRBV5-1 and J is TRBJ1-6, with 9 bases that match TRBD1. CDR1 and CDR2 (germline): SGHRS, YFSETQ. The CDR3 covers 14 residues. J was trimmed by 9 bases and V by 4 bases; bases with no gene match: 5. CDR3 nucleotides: TGCGCCAGCAGCGACGGGACAGGGAGTTCACCCCTCCACTTT. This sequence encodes CASSDGTGSSPLHF.

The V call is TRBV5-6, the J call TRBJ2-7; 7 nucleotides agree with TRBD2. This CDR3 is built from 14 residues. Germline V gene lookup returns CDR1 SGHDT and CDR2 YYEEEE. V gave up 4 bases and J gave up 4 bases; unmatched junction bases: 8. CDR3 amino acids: CASSPELARYEQYF. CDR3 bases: TGTGCCAGCAGCCCAGAACTAGCGAGGTACGAGCAGTACTTC.

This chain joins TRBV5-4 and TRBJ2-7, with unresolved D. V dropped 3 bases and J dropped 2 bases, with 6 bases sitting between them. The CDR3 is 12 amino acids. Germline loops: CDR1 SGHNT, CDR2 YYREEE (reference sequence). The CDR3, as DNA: TGTGCCAGCAGCTCAACAGCCTACGAGCAGTACTTC. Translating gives CASSSTAYEQYF.

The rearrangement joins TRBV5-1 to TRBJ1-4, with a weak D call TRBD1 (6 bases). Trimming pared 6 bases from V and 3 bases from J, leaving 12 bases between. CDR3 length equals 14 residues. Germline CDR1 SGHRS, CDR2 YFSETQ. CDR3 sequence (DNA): TGCGCCAGCAAAGGCCAGGGGTCTAATGAAAAACTGTTTTTT. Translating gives CASKGQGSNEKLFF.

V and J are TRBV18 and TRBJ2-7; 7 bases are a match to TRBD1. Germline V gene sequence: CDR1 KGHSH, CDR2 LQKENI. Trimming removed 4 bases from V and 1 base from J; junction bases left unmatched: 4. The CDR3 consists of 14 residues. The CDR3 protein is CASSLNRGSYEQYF. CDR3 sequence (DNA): TGTGCCAGCTCACTCAACAGGGGATCCTACGAGCAGTACTTC. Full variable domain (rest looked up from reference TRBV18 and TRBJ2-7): NAGVMQNPRHLVRRRGQEARLRCSPMKGHSHVYWYRQLPEEGLKFMVYLQKENIIDESGMPKERFSAEFPKEGPSILRIQQVVRGDSAAYFCASSLNRGSYEQYFGPGTRLTVT.

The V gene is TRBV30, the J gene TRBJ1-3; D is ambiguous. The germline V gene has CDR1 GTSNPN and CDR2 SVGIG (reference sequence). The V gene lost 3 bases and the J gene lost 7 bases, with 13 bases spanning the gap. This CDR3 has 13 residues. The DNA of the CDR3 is TGTGCCTGGAGCCTAAGCGGGGTCAACACCATATATTTT. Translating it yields CAWSLSGVNTIYF.

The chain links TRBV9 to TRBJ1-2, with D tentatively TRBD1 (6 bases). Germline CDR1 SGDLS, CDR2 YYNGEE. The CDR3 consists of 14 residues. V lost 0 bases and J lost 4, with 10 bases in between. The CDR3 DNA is TGTGCCAGCAGCGTAGATGGACAGTCCTATGGCTACACCTTC. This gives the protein CASSVDGQSYGYTF.